This T cell receptor beta chain was found in a study of T cell changes during pregnancy in multiple sclerosis. After removal of 0 bases from V and 0 bases from J, the junction contained 6 bases not matched to a gene. Germline CDR1 is SGDLS and CDR2 is YYNGEE. CDR3 length equals 17 residues. Generated by immunoSEQ multiplex PCR, the TCRdb table keeps only in-frame clones and is missing some. The profile covers roughly 69,000 clones, with approximately 90% appearing a single time and over 1.3% taken by the ten largest. The TCR sequence derives from a female donor with multiple sclerosis, enrolled in a pregnancy study. The chain has TRBV9 and TRBJ2-3; 8 nucleotides align to TRBD1. The material was peripheral blood, obtained in the second trimester of pregnancy. The CDR3 loop reads CASSVERGTGSTDTQYF. Here the CDR3 DNA reads TGTGCCAGCAGCGTAGAAAGAGGGACAGGTAGCACAGATACGCAGTATTTT.